This T cell receptor (beta chain) derives from a study of cytomegalovirus exposure and HLA in healthy donors. Vbeta (60) and Jbeta (13) primers were used in the PCR. Measured with immunoSEQ multiplex PCR; TCRdb has only the in-frame clones, and not every one. The sample has more than 200,000 clones; approximately 80% are singletons. Sequenced material: PBMCs. This clonotype was sampled from a girl aged 2-10 years in good health and CMV-seronegative.

As DNA, the CDR3 is TGTGCCATCCCTACCGGGGAGCTGTTTTTT. It specifies CAIPTGELFF. The chain uses TRBV7-9 and TRBJ2-2; D remains unclear. Trimming removed 10 bases at V and 5 bases at J, with 5 bases between. This CDR3 region has 10 residues. The V gene's germline CDR1 is SEHNR and CDR2 FQNEAQ (reference sequence).